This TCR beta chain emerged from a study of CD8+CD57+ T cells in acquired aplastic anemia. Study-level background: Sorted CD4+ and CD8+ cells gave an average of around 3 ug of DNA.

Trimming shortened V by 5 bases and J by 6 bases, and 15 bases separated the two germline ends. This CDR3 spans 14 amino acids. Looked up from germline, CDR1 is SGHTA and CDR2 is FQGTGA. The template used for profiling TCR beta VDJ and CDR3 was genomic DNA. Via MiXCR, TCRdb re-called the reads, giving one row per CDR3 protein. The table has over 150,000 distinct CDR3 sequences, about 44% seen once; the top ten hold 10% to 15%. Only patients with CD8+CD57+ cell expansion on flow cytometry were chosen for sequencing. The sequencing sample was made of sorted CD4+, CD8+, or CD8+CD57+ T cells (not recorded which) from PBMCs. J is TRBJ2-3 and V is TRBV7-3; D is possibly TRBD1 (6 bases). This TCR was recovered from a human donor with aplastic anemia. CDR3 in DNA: TGTGCCAGCAGCCCAAGGACAGTAAGGGATACGCAGTATTTT. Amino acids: CASSPRTVRDTQYF.